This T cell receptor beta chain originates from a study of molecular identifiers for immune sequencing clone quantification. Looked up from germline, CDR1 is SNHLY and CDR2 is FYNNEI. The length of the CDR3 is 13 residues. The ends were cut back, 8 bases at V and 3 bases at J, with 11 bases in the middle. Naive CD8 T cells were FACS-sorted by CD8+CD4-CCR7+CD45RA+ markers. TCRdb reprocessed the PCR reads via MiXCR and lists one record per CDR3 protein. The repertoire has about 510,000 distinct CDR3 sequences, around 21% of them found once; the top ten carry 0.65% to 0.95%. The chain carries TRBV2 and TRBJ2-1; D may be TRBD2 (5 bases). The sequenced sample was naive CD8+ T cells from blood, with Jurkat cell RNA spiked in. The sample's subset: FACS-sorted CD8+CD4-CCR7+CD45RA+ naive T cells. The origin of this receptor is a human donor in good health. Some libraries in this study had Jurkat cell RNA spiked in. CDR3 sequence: CASGGLNYNEQFF. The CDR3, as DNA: TGTGCCAGCGGAGGACTGAACTACAATGAGCAGTTCTTC.